This T cell receptor beta chain was sequenced in a study of beta chain features in type 1 diabetes. Study-wide findings and caveats: Type 1 diabetes patients had VDJ junctions that carried fewer insertions and more deletions.

About this clone: What it binds is not known.

Every isolated RNA sample was fully reverse transcribed, so sequencing captured expressed TCRB transcripts. Assay: immunoSEQ multiplex PCR; the TCRdb copy retains only in-frame clones and omits some. The profile shows around 340,000 clones, approximately 8% of them singletons. The CDR3 is 13 amino acids. V lost 4 bases and J lost 6, with 12 bases in between. The germline V gene has CDR1 SGHRS and CDR2 YFSETQ. The V gene is TRBV5-1, the J gene TRBJ2-3; D unresolved. This TCR derives from a woman between 18 and 29 years old in good health. Sequencing was carried out using central memory CD4+ T cells from blood. CDR3 amino acids: CASSPTPEDTQYF. As DNA, the CDR3 is TGCGCCAGCAGCCCCACTCCAGAGGATACGCAGTATTTT. The full variable domain, completed using reference TRBV5-1 and TRBJ2-3, is KAGVTQTPRYLIKTRGQQVTLSCSPISGHRSVSWYQQTPGQGLQFLFEYFSETQRNKGNFPGRFSGRQFSNSRSEMNVSTLELGDSALYLCASSPTPEDTQYFGPGTRLTVL.